This T cell receptor (beta chain) is from a study of PD-1 blockade in classical Hodgkin lymphoma. Study-wide findings and caveats: Compared with baseline, CD4+ but not CD8+ TCR diversity had risen significantly by C4D1. Lower baseline TCR diversity marked trial partial responders and progressors. As was reported, newly diagnosed patients showed lower baseline TCR diversity than healthy donors did.

Every patient relapsed after autologous stem cell transplantation, and brentuximab vedotin exposure varied. J was trimmed by 2 bases and V by 6 bases; bases with no gene match: 10. The CDR3 has 16 residues. CDR1 and CDR2 from the germline V gene are MNHNY and SVGAGI (reference sequence). About this clone itself: Its antigen is unidentified.

Sequencing was performed with immunoSEQ multiplex PCR; in TCRdb, only in-frame clones are kept and a portion is missing. The sample records about 94,000 clones, roughly 87% being singletons. This clonotype was sampled from a human donor with classical Hodgkin lymphoma. Specimen: peripheral blood mononuclear cells (PBMCs), collected before the second cycle of nivolumab. The chain carries TRBV6-6 and TRBJ2-1; TRBD1 agrees at 7 bases. The CDR3 is CASRLEGTVPYNEQFF. The CDR3 DNA follows: TGTGCCAGCAGGTTAGAGGGGACAGTACCCTACAATGAGCAGTTCTTC.